The clone carrying this T cell receptor beta chain was detected ten times or more. What it recognizes is unknown. Patients between 18 and 65 years old had hyperthyroidism, newly diagnosed and lasting under 2 months. Blood was sampled at initial diagnosis of hyperthyroidism, prior to onset of any ophthalmopathy symptoms. The CDR3 regions of TCR beta were amplified from RNA transcripts. The primer set for the first-round RT-PCR of the TCR CDR3 was HTBI. TCRdb processed the multiplex PCR reads anew with MiXCR; each CDR3 protein has one entry. The data show 730,000 or so distinct CDR3 sequences, roughly a sixth seen once. These data are taken from a study of T cells in Graves' hyperthyroidism and ophthalmopathy. Across the study: Peripheral blood collection took place at initial diagnosis, before any treatment. The study's findings and limits: Most thyroid clonotypes expanded above 0.001 appeared in blood too.

The V end was cut by 1 base, the J end by 6 bases, with 7 bases between. The V gene's germline CDR1 is SGHRS and CDR2 YFSETQ. There are 13 residues in the CDR3. The sample was blood. The chain is built from TRBV5-1 and TRBJ1-4; D call uncertain. The TCR was taken from a woman in her forties or fifties with Graves' hyperthyroidism that later progressed to Graves' ophthalmopathy. DNA of the CDR3: TGCGCCAGCAGCTTGCCCTCGGATGAAAAACTGTTTTTT. It is translated as CASSLPSDEKLFF.